This T cell receptor (beta chain) originates from a study of blood T cell repertoires in COVID-19. Study background: PBMCs, B-cell-depleted T cells, or T cells provided the cDNA or gDNA that made up the material.

The CDR3 contains 15 residues. The germline V gene encodes CDR1 SGDLS and CDR2 YYNGEE. V shed 3 bases and J shed 1 base, with 14 bases lying between them. Repertoires were generated with immunoSEQ multiplex PCR, while TCRdb's copy carries only in-frame clones and drops some. The sample has more than 80,000 clones, around 90% seen once. The source material was peripheral blood. V usage is TRBV9 and J usage is TRBJ2-7, with D maybe TRBD1 (5 bases). The sequence was collected from a man younger than 35 with COVID-19, enrolled during active disease. The CDR3 reads CASSARQRQSYEQYF. CDR3 nucleotide sequence: TGTGCCAGCAGCGCGCGACAGCGCCAATCCTACGAGCAGTACTTC.